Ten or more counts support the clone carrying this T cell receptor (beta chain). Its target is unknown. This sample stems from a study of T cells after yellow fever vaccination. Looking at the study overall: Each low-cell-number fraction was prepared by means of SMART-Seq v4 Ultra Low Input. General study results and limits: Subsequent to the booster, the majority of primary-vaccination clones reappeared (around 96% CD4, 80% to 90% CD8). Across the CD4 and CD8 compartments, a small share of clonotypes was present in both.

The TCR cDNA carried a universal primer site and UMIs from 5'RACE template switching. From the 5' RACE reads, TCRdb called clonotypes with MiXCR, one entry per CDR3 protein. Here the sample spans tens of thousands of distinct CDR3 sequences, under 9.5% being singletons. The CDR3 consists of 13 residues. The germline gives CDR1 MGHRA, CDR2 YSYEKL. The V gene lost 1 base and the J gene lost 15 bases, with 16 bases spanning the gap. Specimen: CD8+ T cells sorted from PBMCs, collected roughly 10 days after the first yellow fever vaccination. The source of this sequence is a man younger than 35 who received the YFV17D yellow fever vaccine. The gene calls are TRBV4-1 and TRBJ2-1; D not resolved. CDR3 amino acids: CASSQGVSEIRFF. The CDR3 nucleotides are TGCGCCAGCAGCCAAGGGGTTTCTGAAATCCGGTTCTTC.